These 3 T cell receptor beta chains were sequenced from one sample in a study of early T cells in non-severe SARS-CoV-2 infection. TCRdb re-called the 5' RACE reads with MiXCR, one entry per CDR3 protein. The table lists about 60,000 distinct CDR3 sequences, around 12% of them singletons, with around 4% in the top ten. Sequencing input: whole blood. These receptors came from an adult who was a healthcare worker with PCR-confirmed SARS-CoV-2 infection or an uninfected control (not recorded which).

The chain links TRBV11-2 to TRBJ1-4; 7 bases are shared with TRBD1. In germline, CDR1 is SGHAT, CDR2 FQNNGV. There are 15 residues in the CDR3. V was pared by 8 bases and J by 5 bases, with 11 bases of the junction left unmatched. CDR3 sequence: CASAFFGQVNEKLFF. DNA of the CDR3: TGTGCCAGCGCTTTTTTTGGACAGGTGAATGAAAAACTGTTTTTT. The full variable domain, in which reference TRBV11-2 and TRBJ1-4 provide the parts outside the CDR3, is EAGVAQSPRYKIIEKRQSVAFWCNPISGHATLYWYQQILGQGPKLLIQFQNNGVVDDSQLPKDRFSAERLKGVDSTLKIQPAKLEDSAVYLCASAFFGQVNEKLFFGSGTQLSVL.

V gene TRBV5-6 combines with J gene TRBJ1-3; no clear D. The CDR3 is 16 amino acids. The ends were cut back, 6 bases at V and 0 bases at J, with 16 bases in the middle. Germline V gives CDR1 SGHDT, CDR2 YYEEEE. In DNA, the CDR3 is TGTGCCAGCACTTTGACCGTGAGCAGCTCTGGAAACACCATATATTTT. It codes for CASTLTVSSSGNTIYF. Full variable domain (rest looked up from reference TRBV5-6 and TRBJ1-3): DAGVTQSPTHLIKTRGQQVTLRCSPKSGHDTVSWYQQALGQGPQFIFQYYEEEERQRGNFPDRFSGHQFPNYSSELNVNALLLGDSALYLCASTLTVSSSGNTIYFGEGSWLTVV.

The V and J genes are TRBV7-9 and TRBJ1-2; tentative D call: TRBD1 (6 bases). V was cut by 1 base and J by 4 bases, with 13 bases left in between. The CDR3 has 15 amino acids. The germline V gene has CDR1 SEHNR and CDR2 FQNEAQ (reference sequence). CDR3 residues: CASSLGDRRLYGYTF. CDR3 bases: TGTGCCAGCAGCTTAGGCGACAGGAGACTCTATGGCTACACCTTC.